This section outlines one T cell receptor (beta chain) sequence together with its context. J was trimmed by 3 bases and V by 2 bases; bases with no gene match: 2. CDR1 is SNHLY and CDR2 is FYNNEI in the germline V gene. The CDR3 has 14 amino acids. This sample was included in a study of shared clonotypes between healthy human individuals. Donors comprised healthy HIV-negative adults lacking recent acute infections or vaccinations. Using 200 ng DNA, approximately 30,000 T cell genomes, the sorted-subset replicate PCRs were run. Only in-frame clones appear in the TCRdb table, and some are missing; sequencing was by immunoSEQ multiplex PCR. The data contain approximately 700,000 clones, about 80% of them singletons.

Specimen: memory CD4+ T cells sorted from blood. The subset is: CD45RA-negative fraction. The receptor was derived from a woman aged 30 to 39 in good health. The chain couples TRBV2 to TRBJ1-1, with 8 nucleotides matching TRBD1. This CDR3 is CASSEQGAHTEAFF. CDR3 DNA: TGTGCCAGCAGTGAACAGGGGGCGCACACTGAAGCTTTCTTT. The whole variable domain, remainder taken from reference TRBV2 and TRBJ1-1, is EPEVTQTPSHQVTQMGQEVILRCVPISNHLYFYWYRQILGQKVEFLVSFYNNEISEKSEIFDDQFSVERPDGSNFTLKIRSTKLEDSAMYFCASSEQGAHTEAFFGQGTRLTVV.